Sequencing of this T cell receptor (beta chain) was carried out in a study of T cell responses to AZD1222 COVID-19 vaccine. Overall study context: Samples with a second dose at about 4 or about 12 weeks were pooled together. Findings and limits, study-wide: Baseline seropositivity characterized only six AZD1222 recipients. Vaccine-related CD4 TCRs covered spike, predominating at 160-218 and 743-854. Donors were chiefly white British, with a greater number of females, and clonal diversity was perhaps underestimated.

The CDR3 is made up of 15 amino acids. The ends were cut back, 0 bases at V and 3 bases at J, with 10 bases in the middle. Germline CDR1 and CDR2: SGHVS and FNYEAQ. For this clone: Its antigen is not identified.

Clones were read by immunoSEQ multiplex PCR, and TCRdb kept only the in-frame ones, dropping some. The sample yields some 90,000 clones, 65% to 90% seen once. This rearrangement joins TRBV7-6 to TRBJ2-3; TRBD2 is a possible D gene (5 bases). The source was peripheral blood, collected on day 0 of AZD1222 vaccination. The source of this sequence is an adult in good health. CDR3 nucleotide sequence: TGTGCCAGCAGCTTAGCGGGAGTGGGTACAGATACGCAGTATTTT. The encoded protein is CASSLAGVGTDTQYF.